This note documents a single TCR beta chain sequence. The antigen is unknown. The germline CDR1 and CDR2 sequences are WSHSY and SAAADI. Trimming pared 6 bases from V and 4 bases from J, leaving 16 bases between. CDR3 size: 15 residues. The data stem from a study of cytomegalovirus exposure and HLA in healthy donors. The study, taken as a whole, reports: The study put some 160 TCR beta chains on its list as cytomegalovirus-associated.

The PCR had 60 Vbeta and 13 Jbeta primers. TCRdb's copy holds only in-frame clones and misses some; the assay was immunoSEQ multiplex PCR. The table has approximately 170,000 clones, roughly 80% seen once. The donors (healthy individuals) were bone marrow donors. Sequenced input: PBMCs. The J gene is TRBJ1-5, the V gene TRBV10-2, with D perhaps matching TRBD1 (6 bases). The source is a man aged 50-59 years in good health and CMV-seropositive. CDR3 DNA: TGCGCCAGCAGCTCCGGACAGTTTCTTAATCAGCCCCAGCATTTT. Its protein product is CASSSGQFLNQPQHF.